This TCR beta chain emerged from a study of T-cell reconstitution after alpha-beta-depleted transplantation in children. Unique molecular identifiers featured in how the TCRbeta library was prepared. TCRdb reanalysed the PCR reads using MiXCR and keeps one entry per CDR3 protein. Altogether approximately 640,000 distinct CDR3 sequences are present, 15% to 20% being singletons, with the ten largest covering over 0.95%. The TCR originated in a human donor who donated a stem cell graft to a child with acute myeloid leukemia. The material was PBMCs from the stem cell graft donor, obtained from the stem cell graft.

The CDR3 bases are TGCGCCAGCAGCTTATCAGGGGCATTAGAGACCCAGTACTTC. Translated: CASSLSGALETQYF. The chain carries TRBV5-1 and TRBJ2-5, with TRBD1 as a possible D gene (6 bases). Trimming removed 2 bases at V and 4 bases at J, with 12 bases between. From germline, CDR1 is SGHRS and CDR2 YFSETQ. The CDR3 covers 14 residues. The variable domain in full, completed from reference TRBV5-1 and TRBJ2-5, reads KAGVTQTPRYLIKTRGQQVTLSCSPISGHRSVSWYQQTPGQGLQFLFEYFSETQRNKGNFPGRFSGRQFSNSRSEMNVSTLELGDSALYLCASSLSGALETQYFGPGTRLLVL.